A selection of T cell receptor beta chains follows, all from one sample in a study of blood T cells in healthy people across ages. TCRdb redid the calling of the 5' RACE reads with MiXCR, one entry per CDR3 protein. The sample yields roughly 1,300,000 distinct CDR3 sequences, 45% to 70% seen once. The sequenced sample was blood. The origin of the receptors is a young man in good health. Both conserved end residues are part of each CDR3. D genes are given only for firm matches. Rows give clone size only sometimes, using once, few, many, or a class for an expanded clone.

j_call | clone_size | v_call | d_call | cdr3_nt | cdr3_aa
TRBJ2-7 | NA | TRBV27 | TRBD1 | TGTGCCAGCAGTCCCCCGGGACAGGGGCCCGACGAGCAGTACTTC | CASSPPGQGPDEQYF
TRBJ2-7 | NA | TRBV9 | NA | TGTGCCAGCAGCGTAGCCGCTGCCCCCTCCTACAATGAGCAGTACTTC | CASSVAAAPSYNEQYF
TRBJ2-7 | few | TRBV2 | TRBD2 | TGTGCCAGCAGGGGGGGGTTTGAGCAGTACTTC | CASRGGFEQYF
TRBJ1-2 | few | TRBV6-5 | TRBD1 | TGTGCCAGCAGTTACTCGCCCGGGGGACAGGGCAATGGCTACACCTTC | CASSYSPGGQGNGYTF
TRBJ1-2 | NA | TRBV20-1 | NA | TGCAGTGCGCGGACAGTCGGAGGCTACACCTTC | CSARTVGGYTF
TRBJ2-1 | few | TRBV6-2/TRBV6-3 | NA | TGTGCCAGCAGTGATCCAGGACACAATGAGCAGTTCTTC | CASSDPGHNEQFF
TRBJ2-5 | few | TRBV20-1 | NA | TGCAGTGCTCCTCCGAGGGAGCTCTCGGGACAAGAGACCCAGTACTTC | CSAPPRELSGQETQYF
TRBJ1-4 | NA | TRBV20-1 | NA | TGCAGTGCTAAACGAGGGGGGAGGGTTAATGAAAAACTGTTTTTT | CSAKRGGRVNEKLFF
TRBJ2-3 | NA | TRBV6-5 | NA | TGTGCCAGCAGTTACTCGTTAGCATCCGATACGCAGTATTTT | CASSYSLASDTQYF
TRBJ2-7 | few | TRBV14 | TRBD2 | TGTGCCAGCAGCCAAGGCCCTAGCGGGAACTCCTACGAGCAGTACTTC | CASSQGPSGNSYEQYF
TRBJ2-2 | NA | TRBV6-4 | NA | TGTGCCAGCAGTGACGCGGAGCAGAACACCGGGGAGCTGTTTTTT | CASSDAEQNTGELFF
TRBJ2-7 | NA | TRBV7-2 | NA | TGTGCCAGCAGCTTAGTGGGTGAGGGGTTCCCTGCCTACGAGCAGTACTTC | CASSLVGEGFPAYEQYF
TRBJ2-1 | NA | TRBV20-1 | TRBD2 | TGCAGTGCGGCCATGCTAGCGGGAGTCTACAATGAGCAGTTCTTC | CSAAMLAGVYNEQFF
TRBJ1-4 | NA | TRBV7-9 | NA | TGTGCCAGCAGCCCACGACAGGAGAAAGCTGAAAAACTGTTTTTT | CASSPRQEKAEKLFF
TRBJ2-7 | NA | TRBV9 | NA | TGTGCCAGCAGCGCTGGAGCAGGGGCCTACGAGCAGTACTTC | CASSAGAGAYEQYF
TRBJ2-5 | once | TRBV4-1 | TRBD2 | TGCGCCAGCAGCCAAGGCCCCGGACTAGCGGGGGGGAGGTATGAGGCCCAGTACTTC | CASSQGPGLAGGRYEAQYF
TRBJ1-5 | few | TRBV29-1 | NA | TGCAGCGCCCTGGACGGGGATCAGCCCCAGCATTTT | CSALDGDQPQHF
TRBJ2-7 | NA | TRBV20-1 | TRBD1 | TGCAGCGCTTTAGGACAGGGTCAGCACGAGCAGTACTTC | CSALGQGQHEQYF
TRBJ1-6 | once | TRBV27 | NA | TGTGCCAGCAGTTTATGGAACAGACTAAATTCACCCCTCCACTTT | CASSLWNRLNSPLHF
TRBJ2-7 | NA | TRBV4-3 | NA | TGCGCCAGCAGTCGGGTGGCGGGACCGTACGAGCAGTACTTC | CASSRVAGPYEQYF
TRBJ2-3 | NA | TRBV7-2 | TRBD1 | TGTGCCAGCAGCTTGAGGGGTCAGGGGGCTAGCACAGATACGCAGTATTTT | CASSLRGQGASTDTQYF
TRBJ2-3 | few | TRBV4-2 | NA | TGTGCCAGCAGTCCCCTCGGGACTACGCAGTATTTT | CASSPLGTTQYF
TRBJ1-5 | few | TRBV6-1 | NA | TGTGCCAGCAGTGAACGGACAGATCGTCCCCCCTCTAGCAATCAGCCCCAGCATTTT | CASSERTDRPPSSNQPQHF
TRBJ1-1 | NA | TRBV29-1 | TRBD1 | TGCAGCGTTGCAGGGACAGTTAACACTGAAGCTTTCTTT | CSVAGTVNTEAFF
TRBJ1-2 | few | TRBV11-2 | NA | TGTGCCAGCAGCCCGGGACCCATACGCGGCTACACCTTC | CASSPGPIRGYTF
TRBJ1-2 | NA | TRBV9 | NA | TGTGCCAGCAGCGTAGTTAGCAGTCCAAGAGGCTTTTTGAGCTACACCTTC | CASSVVSSPRGFLSYTF
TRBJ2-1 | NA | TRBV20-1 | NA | TGCAGTGCTAGGTCGTCTAGCGAATACAATGAGCAGTTCTTC | CSARSSSEYNEQFF
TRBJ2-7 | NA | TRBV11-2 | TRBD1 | TGTGCCAGCACCTCGAGGGACAGGGTCAGCGAGCAGTACTTC | CASTSRDRVSEQYF
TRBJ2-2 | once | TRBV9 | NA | TGTGCCAGCAGCTCCCGTAGGGTCGGCGGGGAGCTGTTTTTT | CASSSRRVGGELFF
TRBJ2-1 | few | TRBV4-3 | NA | TGCGCCAGCAGCCAATCACCCGGGGGGACACTCTCCTACAATGAGCAGTTCTTC | CASSQSPGGTLSYNEQFF
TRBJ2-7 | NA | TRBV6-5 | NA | TGTGCCAGCAGTTACTCGACAGACGGATACTACGAGCAGTACTTC | CASSYSTDGYYEQYF
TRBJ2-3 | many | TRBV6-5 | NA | TGTGCCAGCAGTTATGGACTATCACTTACCCTCTATCCCACAGATACGCAGTATTTT | CASSYGLSLTLYPTDTQYF
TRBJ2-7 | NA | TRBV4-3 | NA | TGCGCCAGCAGCCGGGACCCAAGCTCCTACAATGAGCAGTACTTC | CASSRDPSSYNEQYF
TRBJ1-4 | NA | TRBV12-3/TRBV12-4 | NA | TGTGCCAGCAGTTTAGCGCGGAGCCCAATTGCAACTAATGAAAAACTGTTTTTT | CASSLARSPIATNEKLFF
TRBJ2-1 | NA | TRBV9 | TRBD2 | TGTGCCAGCAGCGTGCAGACTAGCGCGTACAATGAGCAGTTCTTC | CASSVQTSAYNEQFF
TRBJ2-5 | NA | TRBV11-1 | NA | TGTGCCAGCAGCTTACTTCCCTTCAGGGAGACCCAGTACTTC | CASSLLPFRETQYF
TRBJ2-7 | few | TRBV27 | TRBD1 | TGTGCCAGCAGTTCATCCCGGGACAGGTCCTACGAGCAGTACTTC | CASSSSRDRSYEQYF
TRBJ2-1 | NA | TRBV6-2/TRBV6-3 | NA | TGTGCCAGCAGGCCACGGACTACACCTCCCGGTAATGAGCAGTTCTTC | CASRPRTTPPGNEQFF
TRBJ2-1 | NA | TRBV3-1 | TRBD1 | TGTGCCAGCAGCCCAACTAATGGACAGGGAGAGCAGTTCTTC | CASSPTNGQGEQFF
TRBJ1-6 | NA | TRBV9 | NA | TGTGCCAGCAGCGTTCGGACAGATAATTCACCCCTCCACTTT | CASSVRTDNSPLHF
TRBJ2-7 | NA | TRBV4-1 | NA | TGCGCCAGCAGCCAAGGTGTAGGGGAGGCCGAGCAGTACTTC | CASSQGVGEAEQYF
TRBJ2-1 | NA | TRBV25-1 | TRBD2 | TGTGCCAGCAGTGAACCGGGACTAGCGGACGAGACCCAGTTCTTC | CASSEPGLADETQFF
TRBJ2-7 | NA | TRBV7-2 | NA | TGTGCCGGCAGCTTAGTAGCGGAGAAAACCTACGAGCAGTACTTC | CAGSLVAEKTYEQYF
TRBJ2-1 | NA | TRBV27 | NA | TGTGCCAGCAGTTTAGTTAGTGGTGGGGGCTCCTACAATGAGCAGTTCTTC | CASSLVSGGGSYNEQFF
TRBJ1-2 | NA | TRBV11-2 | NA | TGTGCCAGCAGCTCCCTAATGGGGGCTAACTATGGCTACACCTTC | CASSSLMGANYGYTF
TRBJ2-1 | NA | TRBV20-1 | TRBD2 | TGCAGTGCTAGAGTACCGGGACTAGTCACTAGAGAGCAGTTCTTC | CSARVPGLVTREQFF